One sample yielded the 2 T cell receptor beta chains listed below, sequenced in a study of CD8 T cells in Susac syndrome. An amount of RNA that ranged from roughly 0.5 to 1 ug was reverse transcribed with random hexamers. TCRdb re-analysed the immunoSEQ multiplex PCR reads in MiXCR, keeping a single row per CDR3 protein. The sample records 300,000 or so distinct CDR3 sequences, about 90% being singletons. Sequencing input: CD4+ T cells from PBMCs. Receptor source: a human donor with multiple sclerosis.

The chain carries TRBV19 and TRBJ1-2, with D possibly being TRBD1 (6 bases). Trimming took off 2 bases at V and 2 bases at J, with 15 bases between the two ends. There are 16 residues in the CDR3. Per germline, CDR1 LNHDA and CDR2 SQIVND (reference sequence). CDR3 amino acids: CASSIQVGGPNYGYTF. The CDR3 DNA sequence: TGTGCCAGTAGTATACAAGTGGGGGGCCCAAACTATGGCTACACCTTC. The full variable domain, with the rest looked up from reference TRBV19 and TRBJ1-2, is DGGITQSPKYLFRKEGQNVTLSCEQNLNHDAMYWYRQDPGQGLRLIYYSQIVNDFQKGDIAEGYSVSREKKESFPLTVTSAQKNPTAFYLCASSIQVGGPNYGYTFGSGTRLTVV.

The rearrangement joins TRBV30 to TRBJ2-2, with 9 bases matching TRBD1. This CDR3 is 16 amino acids long. From germline, CDR1 is GTSNPN and CDR2 SVGIG (reference sequence). The junction had 5 bases not matched to a gene; V was cut back by 3 bases and J by 0 bases. The CDR3, as DNA: TGTGCCTGGAGCCCCAGGACAGGGGCGAACACCGGGGAGCTGTTTTTT. Translating it yields CAWSPRTGANTGELFF.